This T cell receptor beta chain was identified during a study of cytomegalovirus exposure and HLA in healthy donors. Notes on the study in general: The study labeled 150 to 200 TCR beta chains cytomegalovirus-associated. Using the classifier, cytomegalovirus status was reportedly diagnosed with high specificity and sensitivity.

PCR primers comprised 60 Vbeta and 13 Jbeta primers. The repertoire was sequenced with immunoSEQ multiplex PCR; TCRdb's copy has only in-frame clones and lacks some. The sample consists of over 45,000 clones, 83% of them appearing once. The CDR3 has 15 amino acids. V was clipped by 1 base and J by 6 bases, with 10 bases between them. Per the germline V gene, CDR1 is LGHNA and CDR2 is YNFKEQ. As to this clone: The antigen remains unidentified.

This TCR derives from a man aged 30 to 45 in good health and CMV-seronegative. Sequencing input: PBMCs. The gene calls are TRBV4-2 and TRBJ1-6, with D possibly TRBD1 on 6 matching bases. The CDR3 loop is CASSQVDSPNSPLHF. The DNA for the CDR3 is TGTGCCAGCAGCCAAGTGGACAGTCCTAATTCACCCCTCCACTTT.